Given below is one TCR beta chain in context. The target antigen is unknown. Data came from immunoSEQ multiplex PCR; TCRdb stores just in-frame clones and leaves some out. In the table there are approximately 70,000 clones, about nine tenths of which are singletons. From germline, CDR1 is SGDLS and CDR2 YYNGEE. With 4 bases clipped from V and 3 bases from J, the junction kept 7 bases outside the gene matches. CDR3 size: 14 residues. These data originate in a study of T cell responses to AZD1222 COVID-19 vaccine. The study's findings and limits: Nearly half of spike-specific TCRs reportedly target unmutated variant regions.

The TCR sequence derives from an adult in good health. V gene TRBV9 combines with J gene TRBJ2-7; 7 nucleotides align to TRBD1. The specimen was peripheral blood, collected on day 0 of AZD1222 vaccination. The CDR3 nucleotides read TGTGCCAGCAGCTATAGACAGGGTAACTACGAGCAGTACTTC. Translating it yields CASSYRQGNYEQYF.